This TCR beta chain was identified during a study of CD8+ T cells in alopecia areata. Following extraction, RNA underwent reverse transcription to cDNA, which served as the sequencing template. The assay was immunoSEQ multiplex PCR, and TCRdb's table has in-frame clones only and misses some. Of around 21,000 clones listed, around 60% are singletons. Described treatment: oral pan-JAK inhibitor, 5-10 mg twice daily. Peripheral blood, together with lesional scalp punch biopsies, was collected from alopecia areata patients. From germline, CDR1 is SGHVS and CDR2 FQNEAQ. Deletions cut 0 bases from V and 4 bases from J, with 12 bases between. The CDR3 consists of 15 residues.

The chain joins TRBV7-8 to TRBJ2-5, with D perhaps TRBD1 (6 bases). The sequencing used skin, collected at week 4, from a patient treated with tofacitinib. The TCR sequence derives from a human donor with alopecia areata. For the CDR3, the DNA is TGTGCCAGCAGCTTAGCGGTAGCAGGGGTAGAGACCCAGTACTTC. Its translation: CASSLAVAGVETQYF.